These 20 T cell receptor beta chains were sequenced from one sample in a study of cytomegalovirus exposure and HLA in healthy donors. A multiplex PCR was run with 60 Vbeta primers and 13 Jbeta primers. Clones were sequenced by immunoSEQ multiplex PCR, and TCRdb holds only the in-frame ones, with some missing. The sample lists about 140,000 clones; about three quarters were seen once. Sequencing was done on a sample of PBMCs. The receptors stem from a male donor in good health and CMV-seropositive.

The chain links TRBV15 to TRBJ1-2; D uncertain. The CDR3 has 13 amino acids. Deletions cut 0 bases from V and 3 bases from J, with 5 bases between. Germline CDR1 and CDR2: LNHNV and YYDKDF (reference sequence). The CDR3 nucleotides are TGTGCCACCAGCAGAGATGTCGACTATGGCTACACCTTC. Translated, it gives CATSRDVDYGYTF.

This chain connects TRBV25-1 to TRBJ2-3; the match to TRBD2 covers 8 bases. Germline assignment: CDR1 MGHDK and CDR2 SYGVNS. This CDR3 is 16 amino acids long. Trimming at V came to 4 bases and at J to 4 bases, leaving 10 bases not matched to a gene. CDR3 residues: CASSGVGSGRADTQYF. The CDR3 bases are TGTGCCAGCAGTGGGGTGGGGAGCGGGAGAGCAGATACGCAGTATTTT. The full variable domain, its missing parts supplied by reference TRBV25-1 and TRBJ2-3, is EADIYQTPRYLVIGTGKKITLECSQTMGHDKMYWYQQDPGMELHLIHYSYGVNSTEKGDLSSESTVSRIRTEHFPLTLESARPSHTSQYLCASSGVGSGRADTQYFGPGTRLTVL.

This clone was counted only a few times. The CDR3: CASSLGTGEQPQHF. CDR3 sequence (DNA): TGTGCCAGCAGCTTAGGGACAGGGGAACAGCCCCAGCATTTT. V and J are TRBV7-9 and TRBJ1-5; 9 bases fit TRBD1. Germline V gene data show CDR1 as SEHNR and CDR2 as FQNEAQ (reference sequence). The CDR3 length is 14 residues. V was pared by 1 base and J by 7 bases, with 2 bases of the junction left unmatched.

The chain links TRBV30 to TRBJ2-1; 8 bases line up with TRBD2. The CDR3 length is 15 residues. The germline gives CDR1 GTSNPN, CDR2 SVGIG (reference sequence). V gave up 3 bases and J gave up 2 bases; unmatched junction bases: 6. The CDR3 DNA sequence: TGTGCCTGGAGGAAACCGGGACTAGCCTACAATGAGCAGTTCTTC. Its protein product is CAWRKPGLAYNEQFF.

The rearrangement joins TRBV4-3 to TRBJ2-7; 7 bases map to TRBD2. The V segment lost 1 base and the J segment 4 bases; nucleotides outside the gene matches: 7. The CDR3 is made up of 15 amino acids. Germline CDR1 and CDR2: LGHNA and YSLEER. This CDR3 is CASSQVVAGPYEQYF. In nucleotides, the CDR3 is TGCGCCAGCAGCCAAGTGGTAGCGGGCCCATACGAGCAGTACTTC.

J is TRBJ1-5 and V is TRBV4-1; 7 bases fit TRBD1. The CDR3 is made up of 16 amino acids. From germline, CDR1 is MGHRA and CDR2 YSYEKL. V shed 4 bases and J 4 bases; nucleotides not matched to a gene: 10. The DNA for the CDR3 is TGCGCCAGCAGCCGCCCGGGACAGACCTTAAATCAGCCCCAGCATTTT. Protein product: CASSRPGQTLNQPQHF.

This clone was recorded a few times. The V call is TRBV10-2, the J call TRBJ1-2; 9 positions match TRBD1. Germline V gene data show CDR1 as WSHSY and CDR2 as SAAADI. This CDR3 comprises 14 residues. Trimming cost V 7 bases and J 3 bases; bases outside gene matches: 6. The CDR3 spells CASKSQGAHYGYTF. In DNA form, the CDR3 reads TGCGCCAGCAAATCACAGGGGGCTCACTATGGCTACACCTTC.

CDR3 bases: TGTGCCAGCAGCGCCCGACAGGGAGGCAATCAGCCCCAGCATTTT. It specifies CASSARQGGNQPQHF. V and J are TRBV7-2 and TRBJ1-5; 7 bases match TRBD1. The germline gives CDR1 SGHTA, CDR2 FQGNSA. V gave up 5 bases and J gave up 2 bases; unmatched junction bases: 6. CDR3 length equals 15 residues.

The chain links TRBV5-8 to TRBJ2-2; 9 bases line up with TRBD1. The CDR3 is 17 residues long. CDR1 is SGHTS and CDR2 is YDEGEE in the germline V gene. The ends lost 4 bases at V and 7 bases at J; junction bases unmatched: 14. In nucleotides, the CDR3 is TGTGCCAGCAGCCCTAGGACAGGGGCGGCGGACCTCGGGGAGCTGTTTTTT. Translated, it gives CASSPRTGAADLGELFF.

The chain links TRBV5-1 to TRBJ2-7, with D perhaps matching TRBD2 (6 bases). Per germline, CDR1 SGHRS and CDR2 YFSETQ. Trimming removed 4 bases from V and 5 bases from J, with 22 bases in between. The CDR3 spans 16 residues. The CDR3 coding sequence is TGCGCCAGCAGCCCCGCTATAGGTGGGGGGAACCACGAGCAGTACTTC. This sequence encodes CASSPAIGGGNHEQYF.

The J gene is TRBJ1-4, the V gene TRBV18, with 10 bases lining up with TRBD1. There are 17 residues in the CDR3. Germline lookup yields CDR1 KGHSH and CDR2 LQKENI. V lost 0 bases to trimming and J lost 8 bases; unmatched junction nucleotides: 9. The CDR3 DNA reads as TGTGCCAGCTCACCACCGGGACAGGGGAACAGGAACGAAAAACTGTTTTTT. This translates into CASSPPGQGNRNEKLFF.

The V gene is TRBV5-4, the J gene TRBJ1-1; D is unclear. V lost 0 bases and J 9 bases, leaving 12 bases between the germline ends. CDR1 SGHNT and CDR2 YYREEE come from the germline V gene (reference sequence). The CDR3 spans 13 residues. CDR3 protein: CASSLALKQKAFF. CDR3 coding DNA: TGTGCCAGCAGCTTGGCCCTAAAACAGAAAGCTTTCTTT.

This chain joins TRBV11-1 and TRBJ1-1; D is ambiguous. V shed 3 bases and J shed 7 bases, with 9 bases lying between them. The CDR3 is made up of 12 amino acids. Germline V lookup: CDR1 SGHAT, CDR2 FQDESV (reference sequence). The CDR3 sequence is CASSFYLSEAFF. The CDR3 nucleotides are TGTGCCAGCAGCTTTTATCTGAGTGAAGCTTTCTTT.

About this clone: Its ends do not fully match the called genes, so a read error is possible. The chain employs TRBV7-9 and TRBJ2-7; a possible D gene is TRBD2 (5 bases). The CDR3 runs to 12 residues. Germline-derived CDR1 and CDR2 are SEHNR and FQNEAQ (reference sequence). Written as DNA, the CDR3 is TGTTCCAGCAGCAAGACTATTTACGAGCAGTACTTC. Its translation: CSSSKTIYEQYF.

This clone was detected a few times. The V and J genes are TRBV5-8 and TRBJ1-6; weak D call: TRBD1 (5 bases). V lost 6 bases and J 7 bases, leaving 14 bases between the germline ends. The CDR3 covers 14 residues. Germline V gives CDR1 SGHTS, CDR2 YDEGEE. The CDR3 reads CASKGVGSNSPLHF. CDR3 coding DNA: TGTGCCAGCAAAGGGGTTGGATCGAATTCACCCCTCCACTTT.

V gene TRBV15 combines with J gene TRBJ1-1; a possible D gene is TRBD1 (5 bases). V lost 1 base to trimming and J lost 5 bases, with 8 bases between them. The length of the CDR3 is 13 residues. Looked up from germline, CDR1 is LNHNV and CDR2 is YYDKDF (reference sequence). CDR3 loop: CATSRGGGTEAFF. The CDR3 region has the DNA TGTGCCACCAGCAGAGGGGGCGGAACTGAAGCTTTCTTT.

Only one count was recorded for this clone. The CDR3 nucleotides are TGTGCCAGCAGTTTGGGGGGGGCAAGCAATCAGCCCCAGCATTTT. Amino acids: CASSLGGASNQPQHF. The V call is TRBV27, the J call TRBJ1-5, with a weak D call TRBD1 (6 bases). CDR1 is MNHEY, CDR2 SMNVEV, per germline (reference sequence). CDR3 length: 15 residues. V lost 3 bases and J 1 base, leaving 10 bases between the germline ends.

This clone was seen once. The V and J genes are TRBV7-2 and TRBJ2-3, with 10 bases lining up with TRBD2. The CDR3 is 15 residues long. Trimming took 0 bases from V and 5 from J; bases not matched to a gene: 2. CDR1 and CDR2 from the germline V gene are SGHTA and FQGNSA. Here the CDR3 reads CASSLASGGKDTQYF. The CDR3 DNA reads TGTGCCAGCAGCTTAGCTAGCGGGGGGAAAGATACGCAGTATTTT.

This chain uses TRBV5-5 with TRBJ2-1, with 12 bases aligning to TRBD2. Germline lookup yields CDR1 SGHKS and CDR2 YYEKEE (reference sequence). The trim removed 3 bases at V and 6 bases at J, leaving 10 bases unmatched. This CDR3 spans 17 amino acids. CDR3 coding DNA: TGTGCCAGCAGCTCCGGAGGGGGACTAGCGGGCTTCAATGAGCAGTTCTTC. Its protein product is CASSSGGGLAGFNEQFF.

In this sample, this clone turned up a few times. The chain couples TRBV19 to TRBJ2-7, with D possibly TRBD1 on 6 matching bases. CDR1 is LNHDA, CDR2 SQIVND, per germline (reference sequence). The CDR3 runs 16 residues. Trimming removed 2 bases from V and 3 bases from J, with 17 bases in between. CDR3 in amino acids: CASSIIGGVRDYEQYF. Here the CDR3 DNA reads TGTGCCAGTAGTATAATTGGGGGCGTACGGGACTACGAGCAGTACTTC.